What follows is one T cell receptor beta chain and its context. Its antigen is not identified. This record belongs to a study of Ad26.COV2.S vaccination and SARS-CoV-2 variants. Study details: Donor got 5x10^10 or 1x10^11 viral particles of Ad26.COV2.S.

CDR3 size: 11 residues. Trimming took off 7 bases at V and 2 bases at J, with 3 bases between the two ends. CDR1 and CDR2 (germline): ENHRY, SYGVKD. TCRdb's table, derived via immunoSEQ multiplex PCR, lists solely in-frame clones and lacks some. This sample has more than 300,000 clones, with just over 85% found just once. Study-wide findings and caveats: Possibly, TCR breadth and depth analyses underestimated total T cell responses.

The treatment is: roughly 20 received Ad26.COV2.S at low or high dose, single or two shots; about 5 received placebo; per-sample allocation not given. Sampling occurred on day 63 after the first vaccine or placebo injection. The vaccine delivered Wuhan-strain SARS-CoV-2 spike through an Ad26 vector. This specimen was peripheral blood, taken in a trial of Ad26.COV2.S vaccine versus placebo. This chain uses TRBV10-3 with TRBJ1-3; D unresolved. The receptor was derived from a person between 18 and 65 years old who received the Ad26.COV2.S COVID-19 vaccine or a placebo. In DNA form, the CDR3 reads TGTGCCATCACCACTGGAAACACCATATATTTT. Its translation is CAITTGNTIYF.